Sequencing of this T cell receptor beta chain was carried out in a study of cytomegalovirus exposure and HLA in healthy donors. Study outcomes and limitations: Three chains tied to CMV proved CMV antigen-specific in vitro.

V lost 0 bases, J lost 5 bases, and 8 bases stayed unmatched. CDR3 length: 15 amino acids. Germline CDR1 reads GTSNPN; CDR2 reads SVGIG (reference sequence). Points on this clone: As yet, its antigen is unknown.

60 Vbeta and 13 Jbeta primers were used in PCR. TCRdb's table, derived via immunoSEQ multiplex PCR, lists solely in-frame clones and lacks some. This specimen shows roughly 57,000 clones; the ten leading clones hold 9% to 15%. The source is a woman in her twenties or thirties in good health and CMV-seropositive. The J gene is TRBJ2-5, the V gene TRBV30; 8 bases are a match to TRBD2. Source material: PBMCs. CDR3 sequence: CAWSVSAGAWETQYF. CDR3 DNA: TGTGCCTGGAGTGTCTCAGCGGGGGCCTGGGAGACCCAGTACTTC.